This paragraph reports one TCR beta chain. These data originate in a study of blood T cell repertoires in COVID-19. TCRdb's copy holds only in-frame clones and misses some; the assay was immunoSEQ multiplex PCR. In the table there are fewer than 300,000 clones, 75% to 95% of which are singletons. The CDR3 has 15 amino acids. The germline V gene encodes CDR1 SEHNR and CDR2 FQNEAQ (reference sequence). V lost 4 bases, J lost 2 bases, and 6 bases stayed unmatched. The chain combines TRBV7-9 with TRBJ2-3; the match to TRBD2 covers 7 bases. The clonotype comes from a woman in her twenties or thirties who had recovered from COVID-19. Specimen: PBMCs or T cells enriched from blood (not recorded which). The CDR3 sequence: CASSSASGTTDTQYF. The CDR3 DNA reads TGTGCCAGCAGCTCCGCAAGCGGGACCACAGATACGCAGTATTTT.